A single sample is the source of the 3 T cell receptor beta chains below, sequenced in a study of T cell responses to AZD1222 COVID-19 vaccine. The data were produced by immunoSEQ multiplex PCR, yet TCRdb's version contains in-frame clones alone and is incomplete. The table includes about 140,000 clones, roughly 92% detected once. The sample in question was peripheral blood, obtained 28 days after the second AZD1222 dose. The receptors shown here come from an adult who received the AZD1222 COVID-19 vaccine.

The rearrangement joins TRBV10-1 to TRBJ2-6; no definite D call. Germline-derived CDR1 and CDR2 are WNHNN and SYGVQD (reference sequence). The V end was cut by 6 bases, the J end by 6 bases, with 18 bases between. There are 16 residues in the CDR3. CDR3: CASSSGVGKVANVLTF. The CDR3 DNA reads TGCGCCAGCAGCAGTGGAGTGGGAAAGGTGGCCAACGTCCTGACTTTC.

The chain carries TRBV27 and TRBJ2-2; D perhaps matches TRBD2 (6 bases). Germline CDR1 reads MNHEY; CDR2 reads SMNVEV (reference sequence). Trimming stripped 6 bases from V and 4 bases from J, with 9 bases between. CDR3 length: 13 amino acids. The CDR3 loop reads CASRDYPTGELFF. In DNA form, the CDR3 reads TGTGCCAGCAGGGACTATCCCACCGGGGAGCTGTTTTTT.

The chain is built from TRBV7-8 and TRBJ2-5; D is unclear. This CDR3 comprises 11 residues. Germline lookup yields CDR1 SGHVS and CDR2 FQNEAQ. Trimming cost V 5 bases and J 7 bases, with 8 bases left between them. This CDR3 is CASSPIRTQYF. Written as DNA, the CDR3 is TGTGCCAGCAGCCCCATTCGGACCCAGTACTTC. Variable domain in full (rest from reference TRBV7-8 and TRBJ2-5): GAGVSQSPRYKVAKRGQDVALRCDPISGHVSLFWYQQALGQGPEFLTYFQNEAQLDKSGLPSDRFFAERPEGSVSTLKIQRTQQEDSAVYLCASSPIRTQYFGPGTRLLVL.